These T cell receptor beta chains were read from a single sample in a study of spatial heterogeneity in lung cancer. TCRdb ran MiXCR on the 5' RACE reads and lists one entry per CDR3 protein. Here the sample spans fewer than 40,000 distinct CDR3 sequences, 6.5% to 8.5% being singletons. Sequencing was performed on PBMCs, taken at surgery. The origin of the receptors is a male donor with early-stage non-small cell lung cancer. Both conserved end residues are part of each CDR3. A D gene is named only where the DNA matches it firmly. Expanded clones are given a class, and other clones once, few, many or no size at all.

J gene: TRBJ2-1; D gene: -; V gene: TRBV11-3; clone size: few; CDR3 DNA: TGTGCCAGCAGCCCCCAGGGCGGGATCGGAGTAAATGAGCAGTTCTTC; CDR3 protein: CASSPQGGIGVNEQFF
J gene: TRBJ2-3; D gene: -; V gene: TRBV2; clone size: many; CDR3 DNA: TGTGCCAGCACGGGAACCGGCCAAAGGCCAGATACGCAGTATTTT; CDR3 protein: CASTGTGQRPDTQYF
J gene: TRBJ2-2; D gene: -; V gene: TRBV4-2; clone size: many; CDR3 DNA: TGTGCCAGCAGCCAAGCCTCTAGCGAGGATGCCGGGGAGCTGTTTTTT; CDR3 protein: CASSQASSEDAGELFF
J gene: TRBJ1-5; D gene: -; V gene: TRBV7-8; clone size: few; CDR3 DNA: TGTGCCAGCGCCGACGGGGGGGGCGTTCGTCAGCCCCAGCATTTT; CDR3 protein: CASADGGGVRQPQHF
J gene: TRBJ2-3; D gene: TRBD2; V gene: TRBV10-3; clone size: many; CDR3 DNA: TGTGCCATCAGTTCGGGACTAGCAACAGATACGCAGTATTTT; CDR3 protein: CAISSGLATDTQYF
J gene: TRBJ2-1; D gene: TRBD2; V gene: TRBV9; clone size: -; CDR3 DNA: TGTGCCAGCAGCGTCACTACGGGGGGTAATGAGCAGTTCTTC; CDR3 protein: CASSVTTGGNEQFF
J gene: TRBJ2-5; D gene: -; V gene: TRBV30; clone size: many; CDR3 DNA: TGTGCCTGGGGACAGTACCAAGAGACCCAGTACTTC; CDR3 protein: CAWGQYQETQYF
J gene: TRBJ1-1; D gene: -; V gene: TRBV7-2; clone size: -; CDR3 DNA: TGTGCCAGCAGCCTGGGACCGCAAGCTTTCTTT; CDR3 protein: CASSLGPQAFF
J gene: TRBJ2-2; D gene: -; V gene: TRBV3-1; clone size: -; CDR3 DNA: TGTGCCAGCAGCCCACAGGTTTTCACCGGGGAGCTGTTTTTT; CDR3 protein: CASSPQVFTGELFF
J gene: TRBJ1-5; D gene: TRBD1; V gene: TRBV7-2; clone size: few; CDR3 DNA: TGTGCCAGCAGATCCGACAGGGCCTCCAATCAGCCCCAGCATTTT; CDR3 protein: CASRSDRASNQPQHF
J gene: TRBJ2-5; D gene: -; V gene: TRBV5-1; clone size: -; CDR3 DNA: TGCGCCAGCAGCTTACCCTCCTTGGGGGCGGAAGAGACCCAGTACTTC; CDR3 protein: CASSLPSLGAEETQYF
J gene: TRBJ2-1; D gene: -; V gene: TRBV4-2; clone size: many; CDR3 DNA: TGTGCCAGCAGCCAAGATTTCTACAATGAGCAGTTCTTC; CDR3 protein: CASSQDFYNEQFF
J gene: TRBJ2-1; D gene: -; V gene: TRBV7-2; clone size: few; CDR3 DNA: TGTGCCAGCAGCTTAGTATGGGAGATCAATGAGCAGTTCTTC; CDR3 protein: CASSLVWEINEQFF
J gene: TRBJ1-1; D gene: TRBD1; V gene: TRBV5-1; clone size: many; CDR3 DNA: TGCGCCAGCCACCCTACCGGGACAGGGAACACTGAAGCTTTCTTT; CDR3 protein: CASHPTGTGNTEAFF
J gene: TRBJ1-2; D gene: TRBD1; V gene: TRBV12-3/TRBV12-4; clone size: few; CDR3 DNA: TGTGCCAGCAGTTTTTTTCGGACAGGGGGCCCCATGAGTGGCTACACCTTC; CDR3 protein: CASSFFRTGGPMSGYTF
J gene: TRBJ2-5; D gene: TRBD2; V gene: TRBV5-1; clone size: few; CDR3 DNA: TGCGCCAGCGCGGGACTAGCGGGAGTATCAGGAGAGACCCAGTACTTC; CDR3 protein: CASAGLAGVSGETQYF
J gene: TRBJ1-3; D gene: -; V gene: TRBV7-6; clone size: few; CDR3 DNA: TGTGCCAGCAGCTTCGACGGGGGCTCTGGAAACACCATATATTTT; CDR3 protein: CASSFDGGSGNTIYF
J gene: TRBJ2-5; D gene: -; V gene: TRBV20-1; clone size: many; CDR3 DNA: TGCAGTGCTAGAGATTCCGGGAGACCCGAGGGGACCCAGTACTTC; CDR3 protein: CSARDSGRPEGTQYF
J gene: TRBJ2-1; D gene: TRBD1; V gene: TRBV7-3; clone size: few; CDR3 DNA: TGTGCCAGCAGCTCTAGTGGACAGGGGGCCTACAATGAGCAGTTCTTC; CDR3 protein: CASSSSGQGAYNEQFF
J gene: TRBJ1-2; D gene: TRBD1; V gene: TRBV6-6; clone size: many; CDR3 DNA: TGTGCCAGCTGCGGAGCAGGGGGCTATGGCTACACCTTC; CDR3 protein: CASCGAGGYGYTF
J gene: TRBJ1-5; D gene: TRBD1; V gene: TRBV2; clone size: many; CDR3 DNA: TGTGCCAGCAGTGACTGGACAGGAGAATATAGCAATCAGCCCCAGCATTTT; CDR3 protein: CASSDWTGEYSNQPQHF
J gene: TRBJ1-4; D gene: TRBD1; V gene: TRBV20-1; clone size: -; CDR3 DNA: TGCAGTGCTAGTCCCTCGACAGGGGTTGAAAAACTGTTTTTT; CDR3 protein: CSASPSTGVEKLFF
J gene: TRBJ1-2; D gene: TRBD1; V gene: TRBV6-5; clone size: many; CDR3 DNA: TGTGCCAGCAGCCTCTCCCGGGACAGGGTCGATGGCTACACCTTC; CDR3 protein: CASSLSRDRVDGYTF
J gene: TRBJ1-2; D gene: -; V gene: TRBV4-1; clone size: many; CDR3 DNA: TGCGCCAGCAGCCAAGATCCCGGACGAACAGGCTATGGCTACACCTTC; CDR3 protein: CASSQDPGRTGYGYTF
J gene: TRBJ2-3; D gene: -; V gene: TRBV4-1; clone size: once; CDR3 DNA: TGCGCCAGCGGTGCTTCCTTGGATACGCAGTATTTT; CDR3 protein: CASGASLDTQYF
J gene: TRBJ1-1; D gene: -; V gene: TRBV13; clone size: -; CDR3 DNA: TGTGCCAGCAGCTTAGGCCTGGCACGGAACACTGAAGCTTTCTTT; CDR3 protein: CASSLGLARNTEAFF
J gene: TRBJ2-1; D gene: -; V gene: TRBV19; clone size: -; CDR3 DNA: TGTGCCAGTAGTAAGCTAGGATACAATGAGCAGTTCTTC; CDR3 protein: CASSKLGYNEQFF
J gene: TRBJ1-6; D gene: TRBD1; V gene: TRBV6-2/TRBV6-3; clone size: many; CDR3 DNA: TGTGCCAGCAGTTACGGTCGACAGGGGAATTCACCCCTCCACTTT; CDR3 protein: CASSYGRQGNSPLHF
J gene: TRBJ2-1; D gene: TRBD2; V gene: TRBV10-3; clone size: many; CDR3 DNA: TGTGCCATCAGTGATCCGGGACTAGCGCCCGTCAATGAGCAGTTCTTC; CDR3 protein: CAISDPGLAPVNEQFF
J gene: TRBJ1-2; D gene: TRBD1; V gene: TRBV27; clone size: many; CDR3 DNA: TGTGCCAGCAGTTTAACCCAAACAGGGGGGGTAGGCTACACCTTC; CDR3 protein: CASSLTQTGGVGYTF
J gene: TRBJ2-2; D gene: -; V gene: TRBV3-1; clone size: -; CDR3 DNA: TGTGCCAGCAGCCAAGCCGGGGAGCTGTTTTTT; CDR3 protein: CASSQAGELFF
J gene: TRBJ1-6; D gene: TRBD1; V gene: TRBV12-3/TRBV12-4; clone size: many; CDR3 DNA: TGTGCCAGCAGTTCCCGGGACAGCTCACCCCTCCACTTT; CDR3 protein: CASSSRDSSPLHF
J gene: TRBJ1-2; D gene: TRBD1; V gene: TRBV14; clone size: many; CDR3 DNA: TGTGCCAGCAGTTCCGACAGGGTCGCGTATGGCTACACCTTC; CDR3 protein: CASSSDRVAYGYTF
J gene: TRBJ2-3; D gene: TRBD2; V gene: TRBV9; clone size: many; CDR3 DNA: TGTGCCAGCAGCGGCCCTAGCGGGGGCACAGATACGCAGTATTTT; CDR3 protein: CASSGPSGGTDTQYF
J gene: TRBJ1-3; D gene: TRBD1; V gene: TRBV7-9; clone size: -; CDR3 DNA: TGTGCCAGCAGCTTTGACAGGGGGTATGGAAACACCATATATTTT; CDR3 protein: CASSFDRGYGNTIYF
J gene: TRBJ2-1; D gene: TRBD2; V gene: TRBV7-3; clone size: -; CDR3 DNA: TGTGCCAGCAGCTTATCGGCTAGCGGGGGAGAATACAATGAGCAGTTCTTC; CDR3 protein: CASSLSASGGEYNEQFF
J gene: TRBJ2-1; D gene: TRBD2; V gene: TRBV2; clone size: many; CDR3 DNA: TGTGCCAGCAGTGGATTACTAGCGGGAGTCAATGAGCAGTTCTTC; CDR3 protein: CASSGLLAGVNEQFF
J gene: TRBJ2-3; D gene: -; V gene: TRBV6-6; clone size: many; CDR3 DNA: TGTGCCAGCAGTCTAAATAGCGGAAGCACAGATACGCAGTATTTT; CDR3 protein: CASSLNSGSTDTQYF
J gene: TRBJ1-1; D gene: TRBD1; V gene: TRBV7-9; clone size: few; CDR3 DNA: TGTGCCAGCAGCAGAGAGACAGGGGTCGAGGGCACTGAAGCTTTCTTT; CDR3 protein: CASSRETGVEGTEAFF
J gene: TRBJ1-6; D gene: -; V gene: TRBV6-5; clone size: many; CDR3 DNA: TGTGCCAGCAGGCCACGGGAAAGTTATAATTCACCCCTCCACTTT; CDR3 protein: CASRPRESYNSPLHF
J gene: TRBJ2-5; D gene: -; V gene: TRBV19; clone size: -; CDR3 DNA: TGTGCCAGTAGGGAACAAGAGACCCAGTACTTC; CDR3 protein: CASREQETQYF
J gene: TRBJ1-6; D gene: -; V gene: TRBV20-1; clone size: many; CDR3 DNA: TGCAGTGCACCCGACGGGAGGTATAATTCACCCCTCCACTTT; CDR3 protein: CSAPDGRYNSPLHF